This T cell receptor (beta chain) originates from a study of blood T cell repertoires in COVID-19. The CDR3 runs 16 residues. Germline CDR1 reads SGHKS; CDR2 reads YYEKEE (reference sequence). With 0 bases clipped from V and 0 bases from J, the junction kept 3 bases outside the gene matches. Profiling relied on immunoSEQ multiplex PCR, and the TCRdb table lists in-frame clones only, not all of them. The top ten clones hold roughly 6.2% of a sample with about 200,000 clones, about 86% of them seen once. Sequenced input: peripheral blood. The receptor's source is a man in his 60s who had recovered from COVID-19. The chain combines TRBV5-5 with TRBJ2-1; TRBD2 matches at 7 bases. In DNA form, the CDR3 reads TGTGCCAGCAGCTTGGCGGCTAGCGGCTCCTACAATGAGCAGTTCTTC. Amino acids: CASSLAASGSYNEQFF.